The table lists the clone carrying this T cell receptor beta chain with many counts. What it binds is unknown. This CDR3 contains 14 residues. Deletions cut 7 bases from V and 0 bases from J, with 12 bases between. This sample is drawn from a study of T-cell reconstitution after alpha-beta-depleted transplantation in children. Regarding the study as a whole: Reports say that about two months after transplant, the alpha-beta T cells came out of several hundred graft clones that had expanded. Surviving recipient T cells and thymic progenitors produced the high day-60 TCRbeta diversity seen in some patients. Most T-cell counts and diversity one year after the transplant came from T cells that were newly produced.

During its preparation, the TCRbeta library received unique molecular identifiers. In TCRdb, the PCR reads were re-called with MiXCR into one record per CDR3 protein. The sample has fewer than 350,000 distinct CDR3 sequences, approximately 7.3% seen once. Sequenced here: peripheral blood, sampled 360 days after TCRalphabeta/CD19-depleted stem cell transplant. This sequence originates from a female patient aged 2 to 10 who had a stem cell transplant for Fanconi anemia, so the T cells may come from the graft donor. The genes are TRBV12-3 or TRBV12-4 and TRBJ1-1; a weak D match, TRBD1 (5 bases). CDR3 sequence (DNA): TGTGCCAGCACCGTGACAGCTATGAACACTGAAGCTTTCTTT. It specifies CASTVTAMNTEAFF.